This T cell receptor (beta chain) derives from a study of OX40 agonist ivuxolimab in advanced cancers. Blood sampling was done at baseline, cycle 4 day 1, and cycle 7 day 1. The data were produced by immunoSEQ multiplex PCR, yet TCRdb's version contains in-frame clones alone and is incomplete. The table shows around 140,000 clones, with about 93% occurring only once. Sequenced here: CD4+ or CD8+ T cells sorted from blood, sampled in a trial of the OX40 agonist ivuxolimab. The clonotype originates from an adult with an advanced solid tumor such as melanoma, head and neck, liver or kidney cancer.

The CDR3 protein is CASSKFGMGQDNSPLHF. For the CDR3, the DNA is TGTGCCAGCAGCAAATTTGGTATGGGACAAGATAATTCACCCCTCCACTTT. V is TRBV21-1 and J is TRBJ1-6; the listed D gene, TRBD1, was not tested against the DNA. TRBV21-1 is described as a pseudogene. There are 17 residues in the CDR3.